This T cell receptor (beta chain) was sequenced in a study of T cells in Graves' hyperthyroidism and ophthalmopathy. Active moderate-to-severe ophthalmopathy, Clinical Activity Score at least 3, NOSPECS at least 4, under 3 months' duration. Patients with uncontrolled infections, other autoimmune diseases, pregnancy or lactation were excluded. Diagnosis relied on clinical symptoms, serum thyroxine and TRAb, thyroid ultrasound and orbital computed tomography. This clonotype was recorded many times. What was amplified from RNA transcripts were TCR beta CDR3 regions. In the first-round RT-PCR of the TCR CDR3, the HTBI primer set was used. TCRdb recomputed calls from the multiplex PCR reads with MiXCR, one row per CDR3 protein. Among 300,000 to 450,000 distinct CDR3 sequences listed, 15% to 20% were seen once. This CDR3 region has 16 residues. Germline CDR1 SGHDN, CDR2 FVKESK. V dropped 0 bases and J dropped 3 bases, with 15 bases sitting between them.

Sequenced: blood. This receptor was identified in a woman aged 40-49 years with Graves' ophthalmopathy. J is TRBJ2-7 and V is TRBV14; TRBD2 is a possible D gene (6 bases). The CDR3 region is CASSQEGGASYYEQYF. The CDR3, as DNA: TGTGCCAGCAGCCAAGAAGGAGGGGCCTCATACTACGAGCAGTACTTC.